These 29 T cell receptor beta chains came from one sample sequenced in a study of T cell clonality in common variable immunodeficiency. The table came from immunoSEQ multiplex PCR; TCRdb's copy has only in-frame clones and leaves some out. The data show tens of thousands of clones, with none appearing a single time. Sequencing was done on a sample of peripheral blood mononuclear cells. These TCRs come from a person between 18 and 75 years old in good health.

This clone showed up many times. The read is 3 residues too short to cover the CDR3 end, so that end is filled in from the germline J gene. The genes are TRBV7-9 and TRBJ1-2; 8 bases are shared with TRBD1. Unmatched junction bases numbered 11, after V lost 8 bases and J lost 3 bases. This CDR3 is built from 15 residues. Germline CDR1 is SEHNR and CDR2 is FQNEAQ (reference sequence). The CDR3 region is CASLTTGGGYYGYTF. The sequenced part of the CDR3 DNA is TGTGCCAGCCTTACAACAGGGGGAGGGTACTATGGC.

This clone was seen ten or more times. The CDR3 is cut off 3 residues early in the read; its end comes from the germline J gene. This rearrangement joins TRBV7-8 to TRBJ2-5; 10 bases map to TRBD2. Germline V gene lookup returns CDR1 SGHVS and CDR2 FQNEAQ. V lost 5 bases to trimming and J lost 5 bases; unmatched junction nucleotides: 8. CDR3 length: 15 residues. The part of the CDR3 DNA that was read is TGTGCCAGCAGCCCGCTAGCGGGAGTAGGTGAGACC. Residues: CASSPLAGVGET. From start to end, the CDR3 is CASSPLAGVGETQYF. The whole variable domain, remainder taken from reference TRBV7-8 and TRBJ2-5, is GAGVSQSPRYKVAKRGQDVALRCDPISGHVSLFWYQQALGQGPEFLTYFQNEAQLDKSGLPSDRFFAERPEGSVSTLKIQRTQQEDSAVYLCASSPLAGVGETQYFGPGTRLLVL.

This clone was seen at least ten times. The CDR3 end falls 3 residues outside the read, so it is completed with the germline J gene. The gene calls are TRBV6-2 or TRBV6-3 and TRBJ2-7, with 14 bases identical to TRBD2. J was trimmed by 5 bases and V by 6 bases; bases with no gene match: 3. This CDR3 is 14 amino acids long. CDR1 is MNHEY, CDR2 SVGEGT, per germline. The CDR3 loop reads CASSRGLAGDEQYF. Partial CDR3 DNA: TGTGCCAGCAGCCGGGGACTAGCGGGAGACGAG.

Notes on this clone: One end of the junction varies from germline; a read error may be responsible. The observed sequence ends 3 residues before the CDR3 terminus, with the missing tail filled in from the germline J gene. The sample contains more than one DNA sequence encoding this CDR3. V gene TRBV30 combines with J gene TRBJ1-3; TRBD1 might be the D (5 bases). CDR1 GTSNPN and CDR2 SVGIG come from the germline V gene (reference sequence). The CDR3 contains 17 residues. CDR3 bases read: TGTGCCTGGAGTAGTTGGGGCCGTTCGAGCTCTGGAAACACG. Protein product: CAWSSWGRSSSGNT. The entire CDR3 protein reads CAWSSWGRSSSGNTIYF.

The table lists this clone with many counts. The read terminates 3 residues ahead of where the CDR3 ends, so the germline J gene completes it. The chain has TRBV10-1 and TRBJ2-3; D is perhaps TRBD2 (5 bases). In germline, CDR1 is WNHNN, CDR2 SYGVQD (reference sequence). Trimming took 6 bases from V and 3 from J, leaving 10 bases between them. This CDR3 spans 13 amino acids. The CDR3 here is CASSTGGTDTQYF. CDR3 DNA (partial): TGCGCCAGCAGCACGGGCGGGACAGATACG.

This clone was counted many times. The observed sequence ends 3 residues before the CDR3 terminus, with the missing tail filled in from the germline J gene. The chain carries TRBV16 and TRBJ1-1; 7 bases are shared with TRBD1. V gave up 7 bases and J gave up 1 base; unmatched junction bases: 3. CDR1 and CDR2 from the germline V gene are KGHSY and FQNENV. The CDR3 spans 13 residues. The CDR3 is CASIRDRNTEAFF. The covered CDR3 bases are TGTGCCAGCATCAGGGACAGGAACACTGAA.

This clone has at least ten counts. This CDR3 reads CASSLLVNEQFF. Partial CDR3 DNA: TGTGCCAGCAGCCTATTAGTTAATGAG. The rearrangement links TRBV7-6 to TRBJ2-1; unclear D gene. Read data end 3 residues before the CDR3 end; the end is taken from the germline J gene. The ends were cut back, 5 bases at V and 7 bases at J, with 9 bases in the middle. The CDR3 spans 12 residues. CDR1 is SGHVS and CDR2 is FNYEAQ in the germline V gene.

This clone appeared many times. The read ends 3 residues shy of where the CDR3 ends; the end is completed using the germline J gene. This chain uses TRBV5-5 with TRBJ2-1; D is possibly TRBD2 (5 bases). The CDR3 is 15 amino acids. Trimming shortened V by 0 bases and J by 0 bases, and 7 bases separated the two germline ends. Germline V gene lookup returns CDR1 SGHKS and CDR2 YYEKEE (reference sequence). The CDR3 DNA, read in part, is TGTGCCAGCAGCTTGGATACTAGCTCCTACAATGAG. Encoded protein: CASSLDTSSYNE. In full, the CDR3 reads CASSLDTSSYNEQFF.

This clone was counted ten times or more. The read falls 3 residues short of the CDR3 end, and the missing part is taken from the germline J gene. This sequence joins TRBV30 and TRBJ1-2; D gene ambiguous. Germline CDR1 is GTSNPN and CDR2 is SVGIG (reference sequence). This CDR3 is 12 amino acids long. Partial CDR3 DNA: TGTGCCTGGAGCCCGGGAGCGGGCGGC. This translates into CAWSPGAGG. The full CDR3 sequence reads CAWSPGAGGYTF.

There are a few counts of this clone. The sequenced fragment ends 3 residues before the CDR3 boundary, so the rest is inferred from the germline J gene. V gene TRBV7-9 combines with J gene TRBJ1-6; the D is unclear. CDR1 and CDR2 from the germline V gene are SEHNR and FQNEAQ (reference sequence). V was cut by 1 base and J by 5 bases, with 6 bases left in between. CDR3 length: 14 amino acids. The CDR3 reads CASSLEGDNSPLHF. The sequenced part of the CDR3 DNA is TGTGCCAGCAGCTTAGAAGGTGATAATTCACCC.

This clone has at least ten counts. The read terminates 3 residues ahead of where the CDR3 ends, so the germline J gene completes it. The V and J genes are TRBV28 and TRBJ2-1, with 10 bases fitting TRBD2. CDR3 size: 16 residues. Germline values: CDR1 MDHEN, CDR2 SYDVKM. The V and J ends lost 6 bases and 4 bases, in that order; junction bases with no gene match: 9. The DNA read from the CDR3 is TGTGCCAGCAGACCCCTAGCGGGAGTCTCGTACAATGAG. It is translated as CASRPLAGVSYNE. The full CDR3 sequence reads CASRPLAGVSYNEQFF.

As to this clone: The read ends 3 residues shy of where the CDR3 ends; the end is completed using the germline J gene. This rearrangement joins TRBV2 to TRBJ1-5, with 9 bases aligning to TRBD1. The CDR3 has 15 amino acids. Germline trimming cut 5 bases from V and 6 bases from J; bases unmatched to any gene: 8. Germline V gives CDR1 SNHLY, CDR2 FYNNEI. The CDR3 spells CASSQQPGQGQPQHF. The CDR3 bases that were read are TGTGCCAGCAGTCAGCAACCGGGACAGGGTCAGCCC.

This clone was recorded at least ten times. The CDR3 extends 3 residues past the end of the read, so its final part is completed from the germline J gene. This sequence joins TRBV7-9 and TRBJ2-7; the D is unclear. The CDR3 extends over 15 amino acids. Trimming cost V 1 base and J 0 bases, with 10 bases left between them. CDR1 and CDR2 from the germline V gene are SEHNR and FQNEAQ (reference sequence). The CDR3 bases that were read are TGTGCCAGCAGCTTAGGAAGGGTCAGCTCCTACGAG. As protein: CASSLGRVSSYE. In full, the CDR3 reads CASSLGRVSSYEQYF.

This clone showed up many times. The observed sequence ends 3 residues before the CDR3 terminus, with the missing tail filled in from the germline J gene. The V gene is TRBV7-8, the J gene TRBJ2-3; 7 nucleotides line up with TRBD1. The V segment lost 3 bases and the J segment 2 bases; nucleotides outside the gene matches: 5. Germline CDR1 SGHVS, CDR2 FQNEAQ. The CDR3 runs to 15 residues. The CDR3 DNA, read in part, is TGTGCCAGCAGCTTGACAGGGACACTCACAGATACG. Protein sequence: CASSLTGTLTDT. The full CDR3 reads CASSLTGTLTDTQYF.

About this clone itself: The read stops 3 residues short of the end of the CDR3; the missing end is completed from the germline J gene. This chain connects TRBV2 to TRBJ2-7, with D possibly matching TRBD1 (6 bases). Trimming left V 5 bases short and J 2 bases short, with 10 bases between. Germline loops: CDR1 SNHLY, CDR2 FYNNEI. The CDR3 is made up of 13 amino acids. This CDR3 is CASSLGTPYEQYF. Partial CDR3 DNA: TGTGCCAGCAGTCTTGGGACACCCTACGAG.

Ten or more counts support this clone. The read ends 3 residues shy of where the CDR3 ends; the end is completed using the germline J gene. This chain uses TRBV28 with TRBJ1-1, with 7 bases identical to TRBD1. V dropped 5 bases and J dropped 1; count of bases not matched to a gene: 10. Germline lookup yields CDR1 MDHEN and CDR2 SYDVKM. This CDR3 is 16 amino acids long. This CDR3 reads CASSGTERDGNTEAFF. The CDR3 bases that were read are TGTGCCAGCAGTGGGACAGAGCGGGATGGGAACACTGAA.

About this clone itself: The read ends 3 residues before the CDR3 terminus; that terminus is restored from the germline J gene. The chain has TRBV18 and TRBJ2-1; 12 positions match TRBD2. CDR1 KGHSH and CDR2 LQKENI come from the germline V gene. Germline trimming cut 6 bases from V and 9 bases from J; bases unmatched to any gene: 9. This CDR3 has 15 amino acids. CDR3 residues: CASSPKLAGGGEQFF. CDR3 DNA (partial): TGTGCCAGCTCGCCAAAACTAGCGGGAGGCGGTGAG. Combining the CDR3 with reference TRBV18 and TRBJ2-1 gives the whole variable domain NAGVMQNPRHLVRRRGQEARLRCSPMKGHSHVYWYRQLPEEGLKFMVYLQKENIIDESGMPKERFSAEFPKEGPSILRIQQVVRGDSAAYFCASSPKLAGGGEQFFGPGTRLTVL.

This clone was recorded at least ten times. Read coverage stops 3 residues before the CDR3 terminus; the germline J gene supplies the remainder. The chain links TRBV7-3 to TRBJ2-2; D not resolved. Trimming pared 5 bases from V and 3 bases from J, leaving 16 bases between. Germline loops: CDR1 SGHTA, CDR2 FQGTGA. The CDR3 sequence is 16 residues long. The part of the CDR3 DNA that was read is TGTGCCAGCAGCCTACTAACGTCGGTTGACACCGGGGAG. Protein: CASSLLTSVDTGE. Given in full, the CDR3 is CASSLLTSVDTGELFF.

A few counts support this clone. The missing CDR3 end, 3 residues past where the read stops, is filled in from the germline J gene. The rearrangement joins TRBV2 to TRBJ1-1, with D tentatively TRBD1 (5 bases). Trimming removed 10 bases at V and 7 bases at J, with 22 bases between. Germline CDR1 is SNHLY and CDR2 is FYNNEI. The CDR3 loop spans 14 amino acids. Partial CDR3 DNA: TGTGCCATCGTAGGGAGGGCGGGGGAGGGTGAA. Its translation: CAIVGRAGEGE. In full, the CDR3 reads CAIVGRAGEGEAFF.

The table lists this clone with many counts. Read coverage stops 3 residues before the CDR3 terminus; the germline J gene supplies the remainder. The same CDR3 also results from other DNA sequences found in this sample. The V gene is TRBV18, the J gene TRBJ2-7; 10 nucleotides align to TRBD2. Germline trimming cut 1 base from V and 0 bases from J; bases unmatched to any gene: 12. Per the germline V gene, CDR1 is KGHSH and CDR2 is LQKENI. The length of the CDR3 is 19 residues. Incomplete CDR3 DNA: TGTGCCAGCTCACCACTCCCGCTAGCGGGAGCTATTAGCTCCTACGAG. Encoded protein: CASSPLPLAGAISSYE. The whole CDR3 is CASSPLPLAGAISSYEQYF. The full variable domain, its missing parts supplied by reference TRBV18 and TRBJ2-7, is NAGVMQNPRHLVRRRGQEARLRCSPMKGHSHVYWYRQLPEEGLKFMVYLQKENIIDESGMPKERFSAEFPKEGPSILRIQQVVRGDSAAYFCASSPLPLAGAISSYEQYFGPGTRLTVT.

This clone was seen repeatedly, ten times or more. The read finishes 3 residues shy of the CDR3 end, and the germline J gene is used to complete it. The gene calls are TRBV7-2 and TRBJ2-2, with a tentative D call TRBD1 (6 bases). Germline loops: CDR1 SGHTA, CDR2 FQGNSA. This CDR3 is 14 amino acids long. Trimming left V 7 bases short and J 5 bases short, with 14 bases between. The sequenced part of the CDR3 DNA is TGTGCCAGCACTGGACAGACGGATACCGGGGAG. Amino acids: CASTGQTDTGE. The full CDR3 is CASTGQTDTGELFF.

Turning to this clone: The read gets to within 3 residues of the CDR3 end, and the germline J gene fills in the rest. The chain joins TRBV19 to TRBJ1-2; D unresolved. The CDR3 spans 14 residues. The V gene's germline CDR1 is LNHDA and CDR2 SQIVND (reference sequence). The CDR3 spells CASTASGILADYTF. The CDR3 bases that were read are TGTGCCAGTACCGCTAGCGGTATCCTCGCTGAC.

This clone was observed many times. The sequenced part of the CDR3 DNA is TGTGCCAGCAGTGGGTCGAGGGGACAGGGGGCCTACGAG. Translating gives CASSGSRGQGAYE. The full CDR3 protein reads CASSGSRGQGAYEQYF. The rearrangement joins TRBV6-1 to TRBJ2-7; 11 nucleotides match TRBD1. The CDR3 goes on 3 residues after the read ends, and that part is filled in from the germline J gene. With V trimmed by 4 bases and J by 2 bases, 7 bases remained unmatched. The CDR3 runs 16 residues. Germline loops: CDR1 MNHNS, CDR2 SASEGT.

This clone was seen repeatedly, ten times or more. The CDR3 end lies 3 residues beyond the end of the read and is filled in from the germline J gene. The chain couples TRBV30 to TRBJ2-5, with TRBD2 identical over 13 bases. V shed 3 bases, J shed 5 bases, and the junction held 9 bases outside the gene matches. Germline values: CDR1 GTSNPN, CDR2 SVGIG (reference sequence). This CDR3 spans 16 amino acids. The sequenced part of the CDR3 DNA is TGTGCCTGGAGCCCAGGACTAGCGGGAGTTAGGGAGACC. This sequence encodes CAWSPGLAGVRET. Given in full, the CDR3 is CAWSPGLAGVRETQYF.

This clone occurred many times. The missing CDR3 end, 3 residues past where the read stops, is filled in from the germline J gene. V usage is TRBV5-5 and J usage is TRBJ1-3; D is ambiguous. This CDR3 comprises 15 residues. Per the germline V gene, CDR1 is SGHKS and CDR2 is YYEKEE (reference sequence). The V end was cut by 0 bases, the J end by 2 bases, with 9 bases between. CDR3 bases read: TGTGCCAGCAGCTTGGGATCCTCTACTGGAAACACC. The encoded protein is CASSLGSSTGNT. The CDR3 reads in full as CASSLGSSTGNTIYF.

This clone occurred many times. The CDR3 end falls 3 residues outside the read, so it is completed with the germline J gene. This chain uses TRBV20-1 with TRBJ2-1; TRBD2 aligns across 9 bases. Looked up from germline, CDR1 is DFQATT and CDR2 is SNEGSKA (reference sequence). The ends lost 5 bases at V and 3 bases at J; junction bases unmatched: 8. The CDR3 has 15 residues. The sequenced part of the CDR3 DNA is TGCAGTGCTGTCGACTCTAGCGGGATCTACAATGAG. Its translation is CSAVDSSGIYNE. The full CDR3 reads CSAVDSSGIYNEQFF.

This clone was counted many times. Read data end 3 residues before the CDR3 end; the end is taken from the germline J gene. The rearrangement links TRBV10-1 to TRBJ2-2; 7 bases are a match to TRBD2. The junction had 12 bases not matched to a gene; V was cut back by 10 bases and J by 4 bases. The CDR3 is 15 amino acids. CDR1 is WNHNN and CDR2 is SYGVQD in the germline V gene (reference sequence). The CDR3 sequence is CANQCTLASTGELFF. The sequenced CDR3 bases are TGCGCCAACCAATGTACACTAGCGAGCACCGGGGAG.

This clone came up many times. With the read ending 3 residues before the CDR3 end, the germline J gene is used to fill in that end. The chain couples TRBV20-1 to TRBJ1-4; unclear D gene. The V gene's germline CDR1 is DFQATT and CDR2 SNEGSKA (reference sequence). V lost 1 base, J lost 3 bases, and 9 bases lay in between. CDR3 length equals 14 residues. Here the CDR3 reads CSARVPGSNEKLFF. The DNA read from the CDR3 is TGCAGTGCTAGAGTACCGGGGTCTAATGAAAAA.

This clone has a count of ten or more. Coverage ceases 3 residues before the CDR3 finishes, and the germline J gene fills in the end. The V gene is TRBV23-1, the J gene TRBJ1-1; no clear D gene. TRBV23-1 is placed among ORFs of uncertain function. The CDR3 contains 15 residues. Trimming removed 0 bases at V and 4 bases at J, with 12 bases between. CDR3 bases read: TGCGCCAGCAGTCAATCGAGAACAGCCTCCACTGAA. Its translation is CASSQSRTASTE. The entire CDR3 protein reads CASSQSRTASTEAFF.